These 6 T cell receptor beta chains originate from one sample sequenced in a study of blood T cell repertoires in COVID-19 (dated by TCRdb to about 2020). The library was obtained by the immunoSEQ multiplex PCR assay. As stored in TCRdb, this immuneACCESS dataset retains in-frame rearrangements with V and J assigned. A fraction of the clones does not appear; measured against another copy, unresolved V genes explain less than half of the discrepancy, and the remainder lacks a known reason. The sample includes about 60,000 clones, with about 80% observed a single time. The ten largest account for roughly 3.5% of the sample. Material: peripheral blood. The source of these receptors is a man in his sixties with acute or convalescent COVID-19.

The CDR3 DNA reads as TGCGCCAGCAGCCAAGACGGGGGGTACACTGAAGCTTTCTTT. It is translated as CASSQDGGYTEAFF. V is TRBV4-1 and J is TRBJ1-1; D might be TRBD1 (5 bases). V was shortened by 0 bases and J by 3 bases, with 8 bases between the two germline ends. The CDR3 is 14 amino acids. CDR1 is MGHRA, CDR2 YSYEKL, per germline.

The CDR3 coding sequence is TGTGCCAGCAGCTTCGAAAAACGGGGCTATGGCTACACCTTC. Its translation: CASSFEKRGYGYTF. This chain uses TRBV11-1 with TRBJ1-2; D ambiguous. The CDR3 is made up of 14 amino acids. Trimming removed 3 bases at V and 4 bases at J, with 12 bases between. Germline V gene sequence: CDR1 SGHAT, CDR2 FQDESV (reference sequence).

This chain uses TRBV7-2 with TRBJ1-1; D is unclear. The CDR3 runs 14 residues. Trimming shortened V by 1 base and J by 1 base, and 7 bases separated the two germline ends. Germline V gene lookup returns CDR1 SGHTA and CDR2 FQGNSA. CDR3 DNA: TGTGCCAGCAGCTTAGGACTCACGAACACTGAAGCTTTCTTT. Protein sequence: CASSLGLTNTEAFF.

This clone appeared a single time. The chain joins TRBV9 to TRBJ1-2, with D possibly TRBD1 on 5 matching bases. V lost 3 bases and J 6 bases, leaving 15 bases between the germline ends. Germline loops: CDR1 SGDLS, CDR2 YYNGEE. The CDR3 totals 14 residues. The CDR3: CASSDVGGRDGYTF. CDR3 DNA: TGTGCCAGCAGCGACGTCGGGGGGAGAGATGGCTACACCTTC.

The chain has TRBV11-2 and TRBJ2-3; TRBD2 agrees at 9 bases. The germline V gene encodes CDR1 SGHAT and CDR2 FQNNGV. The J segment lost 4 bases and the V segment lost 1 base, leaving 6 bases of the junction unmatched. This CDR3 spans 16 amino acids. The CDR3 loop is CASSLGLAGTADTQYF. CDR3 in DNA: TGTGCCAGCAGCTTAGGCCTAGCGGGGACGGCAGATACGCAGTATTTT. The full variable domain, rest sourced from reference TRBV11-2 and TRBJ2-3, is EAGVAQSPRYKIIEKRQSVAFWCNPISGHATLYWYQQILGQGPKLLIQFQNNGVVDDSQLPKDRFSAERLKGVDSTLKIQPAKLEDSAVYLCASSLGLAGTADTQYFGPGTRLTVL.

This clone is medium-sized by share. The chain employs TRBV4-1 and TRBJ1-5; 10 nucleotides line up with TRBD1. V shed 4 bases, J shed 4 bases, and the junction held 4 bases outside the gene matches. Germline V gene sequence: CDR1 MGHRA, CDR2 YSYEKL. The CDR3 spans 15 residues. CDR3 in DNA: TGCGCCAGCAGCCCCCAGGGACAGGGGAATCAGCCCCAGCATTTT. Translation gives CASSPQGQGNQPQHF.